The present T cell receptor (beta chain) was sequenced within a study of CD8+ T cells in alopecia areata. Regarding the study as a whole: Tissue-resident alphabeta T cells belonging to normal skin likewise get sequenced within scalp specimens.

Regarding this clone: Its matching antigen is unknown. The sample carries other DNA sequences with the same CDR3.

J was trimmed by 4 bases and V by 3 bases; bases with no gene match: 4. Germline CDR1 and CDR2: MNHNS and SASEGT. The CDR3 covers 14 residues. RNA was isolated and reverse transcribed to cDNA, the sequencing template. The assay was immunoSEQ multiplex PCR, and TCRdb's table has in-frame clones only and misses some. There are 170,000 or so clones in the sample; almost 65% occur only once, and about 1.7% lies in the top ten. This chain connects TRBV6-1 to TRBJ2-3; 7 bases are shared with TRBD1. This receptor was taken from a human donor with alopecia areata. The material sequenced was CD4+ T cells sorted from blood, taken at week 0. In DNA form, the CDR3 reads TGTGCCAGCAGTGAGACAGGGAAGGCAGATACGCAGTATTTT. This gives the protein CASSETGKADTQYF.